This TCR beta chain was identified in a study of cytomegalovirus exposure and HLA in healthy donors. The CDR3 runs 15 residues. From germline, CDR1 is SGHDN and CDR2 FVKESK. The trim removed 3 bases at V and 4 bases at J, leaving 6 bases unmatched. About this clone itself: What it recognizes is unknown.

Assay used: immunoSEQ multiplex PCR; TCRdb lists only in-frame clones, some missing. Seen here are approximately 120,000 clones, roughly 90% observed once, and the top ten hold less than 2%. Study-wide results and caveats: TCR sequences were mostly rare, though some public TCRs occurred in many donors. First-cohort TCR clusters tended to co-occur in the approximately 130 validation repertoires, a later analysis found.

The sequence came from a woman under 30 in good health and CMV-seronegative. The sample comprised PBMCs. This chain links TRBV14 with TRBJ1-1; 9 nucleotides agree with TRBD1. The CDR3, as DNA: TGTGCCAGCAGCCAGACACAGGGGGCCATCACTGAAGCTTTCTTT. It codes for CASSQTQGAITEAFF.